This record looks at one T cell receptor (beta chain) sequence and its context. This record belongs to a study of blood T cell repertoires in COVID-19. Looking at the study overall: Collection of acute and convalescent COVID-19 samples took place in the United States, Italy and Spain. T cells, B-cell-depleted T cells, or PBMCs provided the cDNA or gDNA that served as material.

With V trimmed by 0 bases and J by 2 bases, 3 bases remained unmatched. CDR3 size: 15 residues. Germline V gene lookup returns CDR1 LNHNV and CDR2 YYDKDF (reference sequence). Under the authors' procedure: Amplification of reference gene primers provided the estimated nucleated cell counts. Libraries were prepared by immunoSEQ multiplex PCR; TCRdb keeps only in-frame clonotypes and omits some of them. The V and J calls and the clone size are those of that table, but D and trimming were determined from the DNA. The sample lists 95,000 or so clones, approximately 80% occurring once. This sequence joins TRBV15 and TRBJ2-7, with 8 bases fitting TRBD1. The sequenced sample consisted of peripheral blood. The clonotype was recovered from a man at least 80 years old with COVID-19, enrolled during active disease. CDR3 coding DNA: TGTGCCACCAGCAGAGAAACAGGGGGACCCTACGAGCAGTACTTC. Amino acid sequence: CATSRETGGPYEQYF.